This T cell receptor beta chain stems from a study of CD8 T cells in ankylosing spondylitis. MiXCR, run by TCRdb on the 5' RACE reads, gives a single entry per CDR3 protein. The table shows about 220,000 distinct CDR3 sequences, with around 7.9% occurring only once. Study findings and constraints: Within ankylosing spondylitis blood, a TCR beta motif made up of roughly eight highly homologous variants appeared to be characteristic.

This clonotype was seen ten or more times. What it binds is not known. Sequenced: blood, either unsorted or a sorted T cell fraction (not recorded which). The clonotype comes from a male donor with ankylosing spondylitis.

The DNA for the CDR3 is TGTGCCATCAGTGAGTGGGGAAGGCGGGAGACCCAGTACTTC. This codes for CAISEWGRRETQYF. The chain recombines TRBV10-3 with TRBJ2-5, with D unclear. Per the germline V gene, CDR1 is ENHRY and CDR2 is SYGVKD. The CDR3 extends over 14 amino acids. Trimming removed 1 base at V and 5 bases at J, with 11 bases between.